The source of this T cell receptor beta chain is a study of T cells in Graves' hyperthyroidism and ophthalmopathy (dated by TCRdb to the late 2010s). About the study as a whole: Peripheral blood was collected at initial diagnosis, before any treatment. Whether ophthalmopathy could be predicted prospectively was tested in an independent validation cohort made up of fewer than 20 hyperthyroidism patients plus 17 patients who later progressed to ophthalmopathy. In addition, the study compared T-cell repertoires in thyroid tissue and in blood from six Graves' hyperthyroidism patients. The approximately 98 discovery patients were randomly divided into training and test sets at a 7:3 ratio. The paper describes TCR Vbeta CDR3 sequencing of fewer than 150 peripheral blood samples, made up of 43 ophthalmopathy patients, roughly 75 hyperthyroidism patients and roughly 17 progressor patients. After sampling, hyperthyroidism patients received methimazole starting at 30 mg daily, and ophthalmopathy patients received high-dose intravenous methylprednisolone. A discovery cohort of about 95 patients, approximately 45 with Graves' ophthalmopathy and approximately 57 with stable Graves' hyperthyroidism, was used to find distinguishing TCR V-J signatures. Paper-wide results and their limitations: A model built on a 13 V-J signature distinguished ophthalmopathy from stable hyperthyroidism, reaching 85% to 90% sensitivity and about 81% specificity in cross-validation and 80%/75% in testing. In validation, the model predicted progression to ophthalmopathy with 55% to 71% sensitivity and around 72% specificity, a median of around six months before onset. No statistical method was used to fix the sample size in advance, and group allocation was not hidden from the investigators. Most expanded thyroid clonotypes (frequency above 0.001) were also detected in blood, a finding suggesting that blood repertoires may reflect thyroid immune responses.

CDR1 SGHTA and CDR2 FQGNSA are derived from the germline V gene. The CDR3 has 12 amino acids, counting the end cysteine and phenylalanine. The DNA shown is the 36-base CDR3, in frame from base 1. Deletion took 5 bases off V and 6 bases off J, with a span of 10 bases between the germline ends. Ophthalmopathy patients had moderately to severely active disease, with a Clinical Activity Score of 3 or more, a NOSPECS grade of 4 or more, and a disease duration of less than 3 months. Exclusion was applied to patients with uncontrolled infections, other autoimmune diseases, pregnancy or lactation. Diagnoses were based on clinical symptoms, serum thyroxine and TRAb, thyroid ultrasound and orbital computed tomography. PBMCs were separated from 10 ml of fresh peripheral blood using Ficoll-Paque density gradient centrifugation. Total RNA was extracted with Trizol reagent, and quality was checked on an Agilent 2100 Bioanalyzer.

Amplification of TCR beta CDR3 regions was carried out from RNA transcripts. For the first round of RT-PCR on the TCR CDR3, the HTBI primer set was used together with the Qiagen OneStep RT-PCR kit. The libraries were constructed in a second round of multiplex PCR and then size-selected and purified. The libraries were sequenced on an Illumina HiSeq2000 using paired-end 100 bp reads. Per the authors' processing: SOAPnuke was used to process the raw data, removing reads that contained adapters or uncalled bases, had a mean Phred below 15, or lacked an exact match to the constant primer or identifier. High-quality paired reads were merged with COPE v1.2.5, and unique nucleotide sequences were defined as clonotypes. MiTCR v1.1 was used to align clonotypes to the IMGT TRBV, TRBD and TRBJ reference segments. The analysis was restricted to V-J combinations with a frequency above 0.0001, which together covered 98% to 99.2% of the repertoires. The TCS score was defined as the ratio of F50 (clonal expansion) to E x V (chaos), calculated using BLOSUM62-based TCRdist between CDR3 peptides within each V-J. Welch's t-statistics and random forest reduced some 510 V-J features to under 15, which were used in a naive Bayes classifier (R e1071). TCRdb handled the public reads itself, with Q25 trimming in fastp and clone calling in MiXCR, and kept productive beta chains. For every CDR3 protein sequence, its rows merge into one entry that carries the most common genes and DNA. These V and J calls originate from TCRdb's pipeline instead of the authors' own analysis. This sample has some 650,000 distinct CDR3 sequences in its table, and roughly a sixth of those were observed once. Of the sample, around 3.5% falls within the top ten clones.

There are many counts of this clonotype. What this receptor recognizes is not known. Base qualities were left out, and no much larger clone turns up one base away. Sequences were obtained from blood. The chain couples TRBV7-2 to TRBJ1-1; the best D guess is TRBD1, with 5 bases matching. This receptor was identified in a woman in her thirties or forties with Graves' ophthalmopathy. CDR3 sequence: CASSHQGAEAFF. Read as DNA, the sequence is TGTGCCAGCAGCCACCAGGGCGCTGAAGCTTTCTTT.